Below, 32 T cell receptor beta chains from the same sample are listed, as sequenced in a study of follicular helper T cells after annual influenza vaccination. The repertoire was sequenced with immunoSEQ multiplex PCR; TCRdb's copy has only in-frame clones and lacks some. The table lists about 480 clones, 84% of them singletons. Time point given: 2015-2016 season, 7 days after influenza vaccination. The sequences come from CXCR5+ CD38+ circulating T follicular helper cells from blood, collected 7 days after influenza vaccination. Indicated subset: circulating Tfh, non-naive CD4+CXCR5+PD-1+ (ICOS+CD38+ or ICOS-CD38-). Receptors originate from an adult who received the influenza vaccine.

This chain connects TRBV12-5 to TRBJ2-1; 8 bases fit TRBD2. The CDR3 sequence is 16 residues long. Germline assignment: CDR1 LGHNT and CDR2 FRNRAP. J was trimmed by 4 bases and V by 2 bases; bases with no gene match: 7. The CDR3 spells CASGLYSGAGYNEQFF. DNA of the CDR3: TGTGCTAGTGGTTTGTATAGCGGGGCAGGTTACAATGAGCAGTTCTTC.

The chain employs TRBV5-8 and TRBJ2-1; D gene unclear. Germline CDR1 is SGHTS and CDR2 is YDEGEE. V lost 1 base and J lost 0, with 11 bases in between. CDR3 length equals 16 residues. CDR3 sequence (DNA): TGTGCCAGCAGCTTGAGTATCTCTTTCTCCTACAATGAGCAGTTCTTC. Protein: CASSLSISFSYNEQFF.

The chain is built from TRBV2 and TRBJ1-1; no clear D. The CDR3 is 12 residues long. Germline V gives CDR1 SNHLY, CDR2 FYNNEI. Trimming cost V 6 bases and J 5 bases, with 10 bases left between them. CDR3 residues: CASRHERTEAFF. In DNA, the CDR3 is TGTGCCAGCAGGCACGAGAGGACTGAAGCTTTCTTT. The full variable domain, with the rest looked up from reference TRBV2 and TRBJ1-1, is EPEVTQTPSHQVTQMGQEVILRCVPISNHLYFYWYRQILGQKVEFLVSFYNNEISEKSEIFDDQFSVERPDGSNFTLKIRSTKLEDSAMYFCASRHERTEAFFGQGTRLTVV.

The CDR3 DNA is TGTGCCAGTAGTATACCCCGCTTTCATGATCAGCCCCAGCATTTT. Its translation is CASSIPRFHDQPQHF. V is TRBV19 and J is TRBJ1-5; D ambiguous. Per the germline V gene, CDR1 is LNHDA and CDR2 is SQIVND (reference sequence). The CDR3 has 15 residues. V lost 2 bases to trimming and J lost 5 bases, with 13 bases between them.

J is TRBJ1-5 and V is TRBV7-2; 7 bases are a match to TRBD1. With V trimmed by 1 base and J by 0 bases, 6 bases remained unmatched. CDR1 SGHTA and CDR2 FQGNSA come from the germline V gene. The CDR3 totals 17 residues. CDR3 loop: CASSLDRGEYSNQPQHF. In DNA form, the CDR3 reads TGTGCCAGCAGCTTAGACAGGGGCGAATATAGCAATCAGCCCCAGCATTTT.

The CDR3 DNA sequence: TGTGCCAGCTCACCACTGGCGGGGGGCGCTGGAAAACTGTTTTTT. Its translation is CASSPLAGGAGKLFF. This chain connects TRBV18 to TRBJ1-4; the D gene is possibly TRBD1 (6 bases). The germline V gene encodes CDR1 KGHSH and CDR2 LQKENI. There are 15 residues in the CDR3. V was pared by 1 base and J by 10 bases, with 16 bases between.

As concerns this clone: The junction and the germline gene differ at one end; a read error may be behind it. The J gene is TRBJ1-2, the V gene TRBV7-7; D is uncertain. There are 9 residues in the CDR3. The germline CDR1 and CDR2 sequences are SSHAT and FNYEAQ (reference sequence). The CDR3 spells CASIYGYTF. The CDR3 bases are TGTGCTAGCATCTATGGCTACACCTTC.

J is TRBJ1-2 and V is TRBV2, with a weak D call TRBD1 (5 bases). CDR1 is SNHLY and CDR2 is FYNNEI in the germline V gene. The V gene lost 9 bases and the J gene lost 1 base, with 9 bases spanning the gap. The CDR3 loop spans 12 amino acids. CDR3 coding DNA: TGTGCCAGGGGGGACGGTAACTATGGCTACACCTTC. Its translation is CARGDGNYGYTF.

This chain joins TRBV19 and TRBJ1-1; D gene uncertain. V was cut by 7 bases and J by 4 bases, with 25 bases left in between. The CDR3 totals 17 residues. The germline V gene has CDR1 LNHDA and CDR2 SQIVND (reference sequence). The CDR3 region has the DNA TGTGCCAGTATCAAGGGTGGTTGGTCGTCTTCGGGCACTGAAGCTTTCTTT. It translates to CASIKGGWSSSGTEAFF.

Worth noting for this clone: One junction end does not reproduce the germline sequence, and a read error may be involved. The gene calls are TRBV18 and TRBJ2-5; the D call may be TRBD1 or TRBD2 (5 bases each). This CDR3 spans 17 amino acids. CDR1 KGHSH and CDR2 LQKENI come from the germline V gene. The CDR3 bases are TGTGCCAGCTCATCACCATTGTTACGAAGAGGGGAAGAGACCCAGTACTTC. Translating gives CASSSPLLRRGEETQYF.

This clone was recorded once. The chain is built from TRBV30 and TRBJ1-4; 7 nucleotides agree with TRBD1. Trimming took 3 bases from V and 6 from J; bases not matched to a gene: 10. The germline V gene encodes CDR1 GTSNPN and CDR2 SVGIG (reference sequence). The CDR3 runs to 15 residues. The CDR3 coding sequence is TGTGCCTGGAGCCGAAGAGGAACAGGGGATGAAAAACTGTTTTTT. The encoded protein is CAWSRRGTGDEKLFF.

The CDR3 DNA reads as TGCGCCAGCAGCTCCTTGGAGGGGTCGAATGAGCAGTTCTTC. Translating gives CASSSLEGSNEQFF. V and J are TRBV5-1 and TRBJ2-1; the D gene is possibly TRBD2 (6 bases). Trimming pared 3 bases from V and 7 bases from J, leaving 14 bases between. The CDR3 is 14 amino acids. Germline CDR1 SGHRS, CDR2 YFSETQ.

This chain links TRBV5-1 with TRBJ1-3; D is unclear. Germline V gives CDR1 SGHRS, CDR2 YFSETQ. Trimming pared 3 bases from V and 2 bases from J, leaving 12 bases between. This CDR3 has 15 amino acids. The CDR3 protein is CASSSVGPPGNTIYF. CDR3 DNA: TGCGCCAGCAGCTCGGTGGGCCCGCCTGGAAACACCATATATTTT.

The V gene is TRBV7-2, the J gene TRBJ1-2, with D maybe TRBD1 (5 bases). CDR3 length equals 13 residues. The germline V gene encodes CDR1 SGHTA and CDR2 FQGNSA. V lost 0 bases to trimming and J lost 8 bases, with 10 bases between them. CDR3 residues: CASSLALQAGYTF. CDR3 nucleotide sequence: TGTGCCAGCAGCTTAGCCCTACAGGCCGGCTACACCTTC.

The chain joins TRBV19 to TRBJ1-2; D gene unclear. V lost 4 bases and J lost 4, with 16 bases in between. CDR3 size: 15 residues. CDR1 and CDR2 (germline): LNHDA, SQIVND (reference sequence). CDR3 DNA: TGTGCCAGTAGTACCCCTGGGCAGAAGATCTATGGCTACACCTTC. Its protein product is CASSTPGQKIYGYTF. The whole variable domain, remainder taken from reference TRBV19 and TRBJ1-2, is DGGITQSPKYLFRKEGQNVTLSCEQNLNHDAMYWYRQDPGQGLRLIYYSQIVNDFQKGDIAEGYSVSREKKESFPLTVTSAQKNPTAFYLCASSTPGQKIYGYTFGSGTRLTVV.

The chain employs TRBV5-1 and TRBJ2-1, with TRBD1 matching over 10 bases. CDR1 SGHRS and CDR2 YFSETQ come from the germline V gene. The ends lost 4 bases at V and 6 bases at J; junction bases unmatched: 1. This CDR3 is built from 13 residues. The CDR3 sequence is CASSRDRGNEQFF. The DNA for the CDR3 is TGCGCCAGCAGCAGGGACAGGGGCAATGAGCAGTTCTTC.

This rearrangement joins TRBV2 to TRBJ1-2, with D possibly being TRBD1 (5 bases). Germline CDR1 is SNHLY and CDR2 is FYNNEI. V was pared by 3 bases and J by 3 bases, with 11 bases between. The CDR3 spans 14 residues. CDR3 in amino acids: CASSEEQVDYGYTF. In nucleotides, the CDR3 is TGTGCCAGCAGTGAGGAACAGGTCGACTATGGCTACACCTTC.

The chain combines TRBV6-1 with TRBJ2-4, with 7 bases lining up with TRBD1. The CDR3 runs 18 residues. V shed 0 bases and J 2 bases; nucleotides not matched to a gene: 10. CDR1 and CDR2 (germline): MNHNS, SASEGT. The chain's CDR3 is CASSEALGGSGTKNIQYF. The CDR3 DNA reads TGTGCCAGCAGTGAAGCGTTAGGGGGCTCGGGGACCAAAAACATTCAGTACTTC.

V usage is TRBV27 and J usage is TRBJ1-5; 8 bases match TRBD1. The trim removed 10 bases at V and 6 bases at J, leaving 17 bases unmatched. The CDR3 length is 16 residues. The germline V gene encodes CDR1 MNHEY and CDR2 SMNVEV (reference sequence). The CDR3 DNA reads TGTGCCACGGCCCGCAGGCAGGGGGCGCGGATTCAGCCCCAGCATTTT. Protein: CATARRQGARIQPQHF.

This chain joins TRBV6-1 and TRBJ1-1; D is possibly TRBD1 (6 bases). Between the trimmed V and J ends, which lost 6 bases and 8 bases, there was a span of 22 bases. The CDR3 has 15 amino acids. Germline lookup yields CDR1 MNHNS and CDR2 SASEGT. CDR3 in amino acids: CASRRSTGGQMEAFF. DNA for the CDR3: TGTGCCAGCAGAAGATCGACAGGCGGGCAGATGGAAGCTTTCTTT.

CDR3: CASSSPGRRTDTQYF. In DNA form, the CDR3 reads TGTGCCAGCAGCTCCCCCGGTCGGCGCACAGATACGCAGTATTTT. The chain combines TRBV7-8 with TRBJ2-3; no clear D gene. The CDR3 totals 15 residues. The ends were cut back, 4 bases at V and 1 base at J, with 12 bases in the middle. The germline V gene has CDR1 SGHVS and CDR2 FQNEAQ.

V gene TRBV11-3 combines with J gene TRBJ1-1, with 9 bases aligning to TRBD1. The CDR3 extends over 16 amino acids. Trimming removed 3 bases from V and 3 bases from J; junction bases left unmatched: 8. Germline V gives CDR1 SGHNT, CDR2 YENEEA. CDR3 bases: TGTGCCAGCAGCTTGAGAAGGACAGGGGATGACACTGAAGCTTTCTTT. Its protein product is CASSLRRTGDDTEAFF.

This chain uses TRBV6-5 with TRBJ1-2, with TRBD1 matching 7 bases. The CDR3 extends over 14 amino acids. CDR1 is MNHEY and CDR2 is SVGAGI in the germline V gene. After removal of 5 bases from V and 8 bases from J, the junction contained 11 bases not matched to a gene. The chain's CDR3 is CASSPETGLKGYTF. CDR3 in DNA: TGTGCCAGCAGTCCGGAGACAGGGTTAAAAGGCTACACCTTC.

This clone was seen more than once but under ten times. V gene TRBV5-1 combines with J gene TRBJ1-3, with D tentatively TRBD1 (5 bases). The ends were cut back, 3 bases at V and 8 bases at J, with 9 bases in the middle. The CDR3 has 12 residues. The germline gives CDR1 SGHRS, CDR2 YFSETQ. This CDR3 is CASSSEGDTIYF. The CDR3 DNA reads as TGCGCCAGCAGCTCCGAAGGGGACACCATATATTTT. Full variable domain (rest looked up from reference TRBV5-1 and TRBJ1-3): KAGVTQTPRYLIKTRGQQVTLSCSPISGHRSVSWYQQTPGQGLQFLFEYFSETQRNKGNFPGRFSGRQFSNSRSEMNVSTLELGDSALYLCASSSEGDTIYFGEGSWLTVV.

This chain uses TRBV9 with TRBJ2-3; D may match TRBD1 or TRBD2 (5 bases each). CDR3 size: 15 residues. V was pared by 4 bases and J by 3 bases, with 15 bases between. Germline-derived CDR1 and CDR2 are SGDLS and YYNGEE. CDR3 bases: TGTGCCAGCAGCCCGGGACCCCGAGGTACAGATACGCAGTATTTT. It translates to CASSPGPRGTDTQYF.

J is TRBJ2-7 and V is TRBV6-5; TRBD1 is a possible D gene (6 bases). Germline V gene lookup returns CDR1 MNHEY and CDR2 SVGAGI. V was clipped by 5 bases and J by 4 bases, with 12 bases between them. The CDR3 sequence is 13 residues long. Here the CDR3 reads CASSHRDGYEQYF. The CDR3 coding sequence is TGTGCCAGCAGTCACAGGGACGGGTACGAGCAGTACTTC.

This sequence joins TRBV2 and TRBJ1-6; D is possibly TRBD1 (6 bases). The CDR3 length is 14 residues. Trimming left V 3 bases short and J 10 bases short, with 13 bases between. Germline CDR1 reads SNHLY; CDR2 reads FYNNEI. The CDR3 region is CASSDMTGRSPLHF. The CDR3 DNA is TGTGCCAGCAGTGATATGACAGGCCGATCACCCCTCCACTTT.

The chain uses TRBV4-2 and TRBJ1-1, with 7 nucleotides matching TRBD1. Germline assignment: CDR1 LGHNA and CDR2 YNFKEQ. V lost 2 bases to trimming and J lost 5 bases; unmatched junction nucleotides: 17. The CDR3 covers 18 residues. DNA for the CDR3: TGTGCCAGCAGCCAAAGACTAATCCAGACAGGGTCCAGGACTGAAGCTTTCTTT. It encodes CASSQRLIQTGSRTEAFF.

The CDR3 here is CASSPQGTSGNTIYF. For the CDR3, the DNA is TGTGCCAGCAGCCCTCAAGGGACGTCTGGAAACACCATATATTTT. The chain has TRBV6-5 and TRBJ1-3, with D possibly matching TRBD1 (5 bases). The length of the CDR3 is 15 residues. Trimming stripped 6 bases from V and 1 base from J, with 13 bases between. Germline V gene lookup returns CDR1 MNHEY and CDR2 SVGAGI.

The chain couples TRBV5-1 to TRBJ2-2, with 7 bases lining up with TRBD2. V was clipped by 3 bases and J by 1 base; unmatched bases: 3. Germline-derived CDR1 and CDR2 are SGHRS and YFSETQ. This CDR3 contains 15 residues. The CDR3, as DNA: TGCGCCAGCAGCTCCCGGGGGGTGAACACCGGGGAGCTGTTTTTT. Its translation: CASSSRGVNTGELFF.

The V gene is TRBV25-1, the J gene TRBJ2-4; 11 bases are a match to TRBD1. The CDR3 sequence is 18 residues long. Germline V gene lookup returns CDR1 MGHDK and CDR2 SYGVNS. J was trimmed by 1 base and V by 2 bases; bases with no gene match: 7. CDR3 in DNA: TGTGCCAGCAGTGAAAGTGGGACAGGGGGAATTGCCAAAAACATTCAGTACTTC. Translating it yields CASSESGTGGIAKNIQYF.

This clone was detected a few times. The gene calls are TRBV2 and TRBJ1-6; no reliable D call. Trimming cost V 3 bases and J 8 bases, with 2 bases left between them. This CDR3 has 11 amino acids. Per germline, CDR1 SNHLY and CDR2 FYNNEI. CDR3 nucleotide sequence: TGTGCCAGCAGTGACGATTCACCCCTCCACTTT. Protein sequence: CASSDDSPLHF.